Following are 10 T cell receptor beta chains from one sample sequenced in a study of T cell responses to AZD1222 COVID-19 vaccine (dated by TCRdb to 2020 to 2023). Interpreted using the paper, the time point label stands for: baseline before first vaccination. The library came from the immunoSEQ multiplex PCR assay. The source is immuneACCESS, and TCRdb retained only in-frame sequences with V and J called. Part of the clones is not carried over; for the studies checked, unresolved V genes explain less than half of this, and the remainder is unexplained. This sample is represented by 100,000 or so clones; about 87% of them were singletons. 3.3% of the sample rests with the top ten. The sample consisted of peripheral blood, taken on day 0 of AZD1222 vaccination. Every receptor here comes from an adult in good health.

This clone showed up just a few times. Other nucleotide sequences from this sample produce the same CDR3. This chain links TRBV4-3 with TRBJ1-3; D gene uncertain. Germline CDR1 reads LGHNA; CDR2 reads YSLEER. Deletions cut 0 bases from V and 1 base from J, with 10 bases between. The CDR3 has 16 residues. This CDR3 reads CASSQDVVRSGNTIYF. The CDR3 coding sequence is TGCGCCAGCAGCCAAGATGTGGTTAGGTCTGGAAACACCATATATTTT.

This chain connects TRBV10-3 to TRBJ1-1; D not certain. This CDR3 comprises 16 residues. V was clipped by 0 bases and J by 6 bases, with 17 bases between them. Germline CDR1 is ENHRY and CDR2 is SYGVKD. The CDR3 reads CAISESTAGTGSEAFF. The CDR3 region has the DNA TGTGCCATCAGTGAGTCGACCGCCGGCACTGGCTCTGAAGCTTTCTTT.

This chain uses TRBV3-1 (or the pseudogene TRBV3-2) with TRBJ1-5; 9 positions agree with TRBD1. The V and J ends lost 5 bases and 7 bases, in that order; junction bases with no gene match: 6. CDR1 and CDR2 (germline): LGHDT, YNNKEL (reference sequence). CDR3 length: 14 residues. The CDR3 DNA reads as TGTGCCAGCAGCTTCCGGACAGGGGAGCAGCCCCAGCATTTT. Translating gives CASSFRTGEQPQHF.

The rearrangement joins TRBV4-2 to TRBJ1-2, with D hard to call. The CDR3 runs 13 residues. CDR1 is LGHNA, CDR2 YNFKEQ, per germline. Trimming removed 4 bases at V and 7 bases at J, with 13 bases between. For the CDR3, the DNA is TGTGCCAGCAGCCTTCGTGGGGAAACTGGCTACACCTTC. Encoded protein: CASSLRGETGYTF.

The DNA of the CDR3 is TGTGCCAGCAGTCTCCCCGGAGGCCCTACCGCAGATACGCAGTATTTT. It yields the protein CASSLPGGPTADTQYF. The chain employs TRBV27 and TRBJ2-3, with D possibly being TRBD2 (5 bases). V was trimmed by 5 bases and J by 4 bases, leaving 19 bases between them. Germline V CDR1 and CDR2: MNHEY, SMNVEV (reference sequence). The CDR3 covers 16 residues.

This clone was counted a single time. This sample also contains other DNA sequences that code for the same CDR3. CDR3 nucleotides: TGTGCCAGCAGCTTGGTTTCAGATACGCAGTATTTT. Protein sequence: CASSLVSDTQYF. This chain uses TRBV5-4 with TRBJ2-3; D unclear. CDR3 length: 12 amino acids. V was clipped by 0 bases and J by 4 bases, with 3 bases between them. CDR1 and CDR2 (germline): SGHNT, YYREEE (reference sequence).

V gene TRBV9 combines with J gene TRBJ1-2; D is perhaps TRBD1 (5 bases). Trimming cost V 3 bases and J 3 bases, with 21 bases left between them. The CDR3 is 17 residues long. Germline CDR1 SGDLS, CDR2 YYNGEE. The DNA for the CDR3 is TGTGCCAGCAGCGGACGGGGCATACGACGAAGGGACTATGGCTACACCTTC. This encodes CASSGRGIRRRDYGYTF.

DNA of the CDR3: TGTGCCAGCAGTTCTTCCGGGACAGGGATCTATGGCTACACCTTC. It is translated as CASSSSGTGIYGYTF. The chain combines TRBV27 with TRBJ1-2; 9 bases align to TRBD1. This CDR3 contains 15 residues. After removal of 4 bases from V and 4 bases from J, the junction contained 7 bases not matched to a gene. Germline CDR1 and CDR2: MNHEY and SMNVEV (reference sequence).

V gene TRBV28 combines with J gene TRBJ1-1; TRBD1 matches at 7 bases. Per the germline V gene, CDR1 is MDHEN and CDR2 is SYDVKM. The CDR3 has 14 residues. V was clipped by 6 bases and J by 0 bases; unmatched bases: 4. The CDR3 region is CASRLGGLNTEAFF. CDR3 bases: TGTGCCAGCAGACTAGGGGGCCTGAACACTGAAGCTTTCTTT.

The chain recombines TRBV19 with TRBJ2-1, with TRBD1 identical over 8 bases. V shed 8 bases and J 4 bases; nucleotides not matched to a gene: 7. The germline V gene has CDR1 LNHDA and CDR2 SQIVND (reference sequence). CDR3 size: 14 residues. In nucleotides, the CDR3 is TGTGCCAGTTCGACCGGGACAGGATACAATGAGCAGTTCTTC. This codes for CASSTGTGYNEQFF. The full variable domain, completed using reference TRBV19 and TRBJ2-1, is DGGITQSPKYLFRKEGQNVTLSCEQNLNHDAMYWYRQDPGQGLRLIYYSQIVNDFQKGDIAEGYSVSREKKESFPLTVTSAQKNPTAFYLCASSTGTGYNEQFFGPGTRLTVL.